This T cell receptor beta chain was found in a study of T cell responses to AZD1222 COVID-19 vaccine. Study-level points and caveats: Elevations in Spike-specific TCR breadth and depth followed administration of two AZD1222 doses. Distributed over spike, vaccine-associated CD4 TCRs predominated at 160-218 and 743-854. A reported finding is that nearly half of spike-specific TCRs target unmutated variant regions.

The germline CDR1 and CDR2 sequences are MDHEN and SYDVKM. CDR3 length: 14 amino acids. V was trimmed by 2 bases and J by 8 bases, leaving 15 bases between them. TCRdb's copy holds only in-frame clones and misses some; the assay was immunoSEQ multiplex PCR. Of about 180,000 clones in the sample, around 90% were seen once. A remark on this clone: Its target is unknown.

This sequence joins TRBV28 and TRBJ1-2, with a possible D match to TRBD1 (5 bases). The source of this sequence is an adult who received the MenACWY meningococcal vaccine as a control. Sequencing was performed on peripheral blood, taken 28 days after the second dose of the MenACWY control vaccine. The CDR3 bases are TGTGCCAGCAGTTTAGGGACTCCGGCAGTGGGCTACACCTTC. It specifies CASSLGTPAVGYTF.